This TCR beta chain was recovered during a study of blood T cell repertoires in COVID-19 (dated by TCRdb to about 2020). A note on the overall study: Collaborator samples came from the United States, Italy and Spain and covered acute and convalescent phases of COVID-19. The material from the prospective study consisted of cDNA or gDNA derived from T cells, B-cell-depleted T cells, or PBMCs. The dataset comprised deeply sampled blood TCRbeta repertoires from subjects exposed to, actively infected with, or recovered from COVID-19. A freely available public database, intended as a resource for researchers studying the immune response to SARS-CoV-2, is where the repertoires were released. The samples were drawn from two sources: the first 160 participants of the ongoing ImmuneRACE study, and 1,000 to 1,500 subjects contributed by 6 global collaborators. Sample metadata almost always included a de-identified subject ID, COVID-19 status, age in years and sex. HLA class I and class II types, where available, came from metadata supplied by the sample provider rather than from assay-based typing.

Deletion took 2 bases off V and 7 bases off J, with a span of 14 bases between the germline ends. The CDR1 and CDR2 encoded by the germline V gene are SQVTM and ANQGSEA. The CDR3, cysteine through phenylalanine, is 13 amino acids long. Only CDR3 DNA remains: 39 bases, in frame from the first base. Results the study describes overall, beyond this receptor: The quantity of clinical and demographic metadata differed by source and by participant and was supplied without curation.

This clone was counted at least ten times. Its antigen remains undetermined. Base-call qualities are not available, and no considerably larger clone is one nucleotide away. The immunoSEQ Assay, a bias-controlled multiplex PCR, was used to amplify TCRbeta CDR3 regions from genomic DNA. In the original analysis: The number of nucleated cells in each sample was estimated from the amplification of reference gene primers within the assay. To quantify the absolute abundance of each unique TCRbeta CDR3 rearrangement, sequence reads were collapsed and filtered. For each sample, productive Simpson clonality was calculated by taking the square root of Simpson's diversity index across productive rearrangements. The immuneACCESS repertoire file appears here via TCRdb, limited to in-frame rearrangements. These files lack a portion of the clones; in checked studies, under half of the deficit traces to unresolved V genes, and the cause of the others is not known. V and J calls and clone size are given by that table; D and trimming were obtained from the DNA. This sample lists 200,000 to 250,000 clones; roughly 84% were detected once. Around 17% of the sample rests with the top ten.

In Seattle, one collaborating source enrolled patients while the infection was active and tracked those patients longitudinally over the course of disease. Each collaborating institution followed its own protocols to collect whole blood in K2EDTA tubes. Collaborator samples were shipped for TCRbeta analysis as frozen whole blood, isolated PBMCs, or DNA extracted from either sample type. Source material: peripheral blood. The sequence came from a man aged 45-65 years with COVID-19, enrolled during active disease. The chain couples TRBV29-1 to TRBJ1-2; D gene: possibly TRBD1, on 6 matching bases. Read as DNA, the sequence is TGCAGCGTTGAAACTGGCAGGGGTTTTGGCTACACCTTC. This encodes CSVETGRGFGYTF.